The 11 T cell receptor beta chains in this list originate from one sample, sequenced in a study of blood T cell repertoires in COVID-19. Using immunoSEQ multiplex PCR, the repertoire was profiled, and TCRdb retains in-frame clones only, with some absent. Among about half a million clones, 70% to 90% were seen once, and the ten largest hold approximately 2.9%. Source material: peripheral blood. The receptors stem from a human donor in a cohort sampled during active COVID-19.

The chain recombines TRBV7-9 with TRBJ2-3, with 11 bases identical to TRBD2. This CDR3 is built from 15 residues. Germline CDR1 SEHNR, CDR2 FQNEAQ (reference sequence). With 5 bases clipped from V and 5 bases from J, the junction kept 6 bases outside the gene matches. The CDR3 DNA is TGTGCCAGCAGCAATATAGCGGGAGGGAAAGATACGCAGTATTTT. It codes for CASSNIAGGKDTQYF.

The chain uses TRBV5-1 and TRBJ2-7, with 8 bases that match TRBD2. Losses at the gene ends were 7 bases for V and 5 bases for J; bases not matched to a gene: 11. Per germline, CDR1 SGHRS and CDR2 YFSETQ. The CDR3 is 14 residues long. The DNA for the CDR3 is TGCGCCAGCCGAGATACGGGGGGGTTCGACGAGCAGTACTTC. This translates into CASRDTGGFDEQYF.

The J gene is TRBJ2-1, the V gene TRBV27, with 7 bases matching TRBD2. From germline, CDR1 is MNHEY and CDR2 SMNVEV (reference sequence). J lost 0 bases, V lost 5 bases, and 7 bases had no gene match. The CDR3 has 16 amino acids. In DNA, the CDR3 is TGTGCCAGCAGTGAGGGAGGGAAGAGCTCCTACAATGAGCAGTTCTTC. It is translated as CASSEGGKSSYNEQFF.

This chain joins TRBV7-9 and TRBJ2-2, with 8 bases identical to TRBD1. The germline gives CDR1 SEHNR, CDR2 FQNEAQ (reference sequence). CDR3 size: 17 residues. Losses at the gene ends were 5 bases for V and 5 bases for J; bases not matched to a gene: 13. CDR3 in amino acids: CASSLTGGQGSTGELFF. Written as DNA, the CDR3 is TGTGCCAGCAGCCTAACGGGTGGACAGGGTAGTACCGGGGAGCTGTTTTTT.

The chain has TRBV29-1 and TRBJ2-1, with 11 bases lining up with TRBD2. The CDR3 is 14 residues long. In germline, CDR1 is SQVTM, CDR2 ANQGSEA. The trim removed 7 bases at V and 2 bases at J, leaving 4 bases unmatched. Here the CDR3 DNA reads TGCAGCGAATTACTAGCGGGGGCCTACAATGAGCAGTTCTTC. This codes for CSELLAGAYNEQFF.

The chain has TRBV27 and TRBJ2-6, with unresolved D. Trimming took off 0 bases at V and 0 bases at J, with 15 bases between the two ends. Per germline, CDR1 MNHEY and CDR2 SMNVEV (reference sequence). CDR3 length: 19 amino acids. CDR3 sequence: CASSLSQALLSSGANVLTF. CDR3 DNA sequence: TGTGCCAGCAGTTTATCTCAGGCCCTCCTTAGCTCTGGGGCCAACGTCCTGACTTTC.

The chain joins TRBV3-1 (or the pseudogene TRBV3-2) to TRBJ2-7; 8 positions agree with TRBD2. This CDR3 spans 16 amino acids. Per the germline V gene, CDR1 is LGHDT and CDR2 is YNNKEL (reference sequence). Trimming cost V 1 base and J 2 bases; bases outside gene matches: 7. The CDR3 spells CASSQGGSGEAYEQYF. The CDR3 coding sequence is TGTGCCAGCAGCCAAGGGGGTAGCGGGGAGGCCTACGAGCAGTACTTC.

This rearrangement joins TRBV7-9 to TRBJ2-1; tentatively, D is TRBD2 (6 bases). This CDR3 region has 15 residues. The V gene lost 1 base and the J gene lost 8 bases, with 15 bases spanning the gap. CDR1 SEHNR and CDR2 FQNEAQ come from the germline V gene (reference sequence). Here the CDR3 reads CASSLGPPGEHEQFF. The CDR3 DNA reads as TGTGCCAGCAGCTTAGGGCCTCCGGGAGAGCATGAGCAGTTCTTC.

This clone was seen only a few times. The chain employs TRBV5-1 and TRBJ1-2, with 12 bases that match TRBD1. This CDR3 region has 15 residues. The germline V gene encodes CDR1 SGHRS and CDR2 YFSETQ. J gave up 7 bases and V 4 bases, and 8 bases lay outside the gene matches. DNA for the CDR3: TGCGCCAGCAGCAACCTAGGGACAGGGGGCTCTGGCTACACCTTC. Its protein product is CASSNLGTGGSGYTF.

The CDR3: CASSPWTSPSTDTQYF. The CDR3 DNA reads TGCGCCAGCAGCCCTTGGACTAGCCCTAGCACAGATACGCAGTATTTT. The gene calls are TRBV5-1 and TRBJ2-3; 8 positions match TRBD2. This CDR3 spans 16 amino acids. V shed 4 bases, J shed 0 bases, and the junction held 7 bases outside the gene matches. Germline CDR1 SGHRS, CDR2 YFSETQ. The full variable domain, its missing parts supplied by reference TRBV5-1 and TRBJ2-3, is KAGVTQTPRYLIKTRGQQVTLSCSPISGHRSVSWYQQTPGQGLQFLFEYFSETQRNKGNFPGRFSGRQFSNSRSEMNVSTLELGDSALYLCASSPWTSPSTDTQYFGPGTRLTVL.

This chain connects TRBV7-9 to TRBJ2-7, with TRBD2 matching 9 bases. The germline gives CDR1 SEHNR, CDR2 FQNEAQ (reference sequence). CDR3 length: 16 amino acids. The junction had 6 bases not matched to a gene; V was cut back by 1 base and J by 2 bases. The CDR3 DNA sequence: TGTGCCAGCAGCTTAGTGGCCGGCGGGAGGGCCTACGAGCAGTACTTC. Its translation: CASSLVAGGRAYEQYF.